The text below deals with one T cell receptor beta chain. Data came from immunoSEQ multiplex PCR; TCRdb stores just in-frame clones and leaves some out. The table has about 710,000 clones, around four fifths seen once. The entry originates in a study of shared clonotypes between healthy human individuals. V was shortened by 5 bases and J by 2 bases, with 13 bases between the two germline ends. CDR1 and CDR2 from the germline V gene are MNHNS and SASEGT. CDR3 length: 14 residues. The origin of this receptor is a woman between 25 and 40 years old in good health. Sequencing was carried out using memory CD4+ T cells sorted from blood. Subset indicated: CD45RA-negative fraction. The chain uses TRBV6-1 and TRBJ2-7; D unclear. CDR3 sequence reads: CASSTWTEPYEQYF. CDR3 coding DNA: TGTGCCAGCAGTACCTGGACGGAACCCTACGAGCAGTACTTC.